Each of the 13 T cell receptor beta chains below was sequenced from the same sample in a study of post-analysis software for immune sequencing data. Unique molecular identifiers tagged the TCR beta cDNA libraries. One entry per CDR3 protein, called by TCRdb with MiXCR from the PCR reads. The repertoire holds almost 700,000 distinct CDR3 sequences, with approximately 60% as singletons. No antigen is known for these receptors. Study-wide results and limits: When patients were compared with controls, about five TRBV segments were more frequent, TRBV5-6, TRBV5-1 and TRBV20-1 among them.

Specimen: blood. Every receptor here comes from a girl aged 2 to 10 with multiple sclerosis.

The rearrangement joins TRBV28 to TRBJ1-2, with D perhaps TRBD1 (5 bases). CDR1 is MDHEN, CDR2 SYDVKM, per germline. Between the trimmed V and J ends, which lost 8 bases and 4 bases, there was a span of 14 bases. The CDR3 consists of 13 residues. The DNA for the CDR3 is TGTGCCAGCCTTTGGGTGAGGGGCTATGGCTACACCTTC. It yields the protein CASLWVRGYGYTF.

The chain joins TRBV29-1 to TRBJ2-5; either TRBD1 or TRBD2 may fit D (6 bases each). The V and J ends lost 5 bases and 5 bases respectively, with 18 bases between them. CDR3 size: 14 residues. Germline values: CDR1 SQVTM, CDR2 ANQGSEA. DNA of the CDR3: TGCAGCGTTCAATGGGGGCGGGGTGGCGAGACCCAGTACTTC. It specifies CSVQWGRGGETQYF.

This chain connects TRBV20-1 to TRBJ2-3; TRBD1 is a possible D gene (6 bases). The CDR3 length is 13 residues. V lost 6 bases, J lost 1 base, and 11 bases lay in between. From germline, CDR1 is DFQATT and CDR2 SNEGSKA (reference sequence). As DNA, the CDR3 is TGCAGTGCGCAGGGGTCCGGCACAGATACGCAGTATTTT. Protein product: CSAQGSGTDTQYF.

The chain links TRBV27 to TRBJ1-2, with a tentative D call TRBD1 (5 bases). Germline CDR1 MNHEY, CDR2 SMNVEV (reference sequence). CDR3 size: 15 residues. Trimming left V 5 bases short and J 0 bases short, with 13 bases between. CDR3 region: CASSGGGDSNYGYTF. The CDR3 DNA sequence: TGTGCCAGCAGTGGCGGGGGGGACTCTAACTATGGCTACACCTTC.

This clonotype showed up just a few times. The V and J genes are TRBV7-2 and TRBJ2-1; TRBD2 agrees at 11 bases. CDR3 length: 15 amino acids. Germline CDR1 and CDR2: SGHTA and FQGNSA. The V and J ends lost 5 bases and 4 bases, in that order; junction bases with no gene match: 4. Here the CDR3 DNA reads TGTGCCAGCAGCCCCTTAGCGGGAGGGTACAATGAGCAGTTCTTC. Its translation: CASSPLAGGYNEQFF.

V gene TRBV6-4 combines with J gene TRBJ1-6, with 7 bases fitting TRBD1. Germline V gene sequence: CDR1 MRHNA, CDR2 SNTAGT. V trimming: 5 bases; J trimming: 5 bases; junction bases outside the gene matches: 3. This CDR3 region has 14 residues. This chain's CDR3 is CASSSGQHNSPLHF. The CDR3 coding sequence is TGTGCCAGCAGTTCGGGACAGCATAATTCACCCCTCCACTTT.

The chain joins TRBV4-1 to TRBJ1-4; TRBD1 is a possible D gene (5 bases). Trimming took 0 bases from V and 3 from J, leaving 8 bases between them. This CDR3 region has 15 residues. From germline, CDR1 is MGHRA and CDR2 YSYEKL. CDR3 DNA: TGCGCCAGCAGCCAAGACAGGGAGCCTAATGAAAAACTGTTTTTT. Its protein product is CASSQDREPNEKLFF.

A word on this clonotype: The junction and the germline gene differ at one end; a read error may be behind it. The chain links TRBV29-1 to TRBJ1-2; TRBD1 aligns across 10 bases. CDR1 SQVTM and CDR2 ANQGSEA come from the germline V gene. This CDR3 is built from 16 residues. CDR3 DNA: TGCAGAGTTGAAGTTTCGGTGACAGGGGGCCTCTATGGCTACACCTTC. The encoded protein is CRVEVSVTGGLYGYTF. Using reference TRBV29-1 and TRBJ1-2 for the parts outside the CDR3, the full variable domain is SAVISQKPSRDICQRGTSLTIQCQVDSQVTMMFWYRQQPGQSLTLIATANQGSEATYESGFVIDKFPISRPNLTFSTLTVSNMSPEDSSIYLCRVEVSVTGGLYGYTFGSGTRLTVV.

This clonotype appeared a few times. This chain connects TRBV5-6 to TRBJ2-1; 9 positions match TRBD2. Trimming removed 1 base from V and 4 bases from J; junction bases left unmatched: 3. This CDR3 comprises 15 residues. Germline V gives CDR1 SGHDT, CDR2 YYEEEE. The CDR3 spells CASSLMAGGYNEQFF. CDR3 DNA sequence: TGTGCCAGCAGCTTGATGGCGGGGGGGTACAATGAGCAGTTCTTC.

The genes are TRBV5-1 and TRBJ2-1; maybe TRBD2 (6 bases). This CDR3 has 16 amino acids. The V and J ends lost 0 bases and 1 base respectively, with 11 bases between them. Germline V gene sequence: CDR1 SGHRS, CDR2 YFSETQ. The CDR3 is CASSLGLDWSYNEQFF. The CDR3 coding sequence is TGCGCCAGCAGCTTGGGACTAGACTGGTCCTACAATGAGCAGTTCTTC.

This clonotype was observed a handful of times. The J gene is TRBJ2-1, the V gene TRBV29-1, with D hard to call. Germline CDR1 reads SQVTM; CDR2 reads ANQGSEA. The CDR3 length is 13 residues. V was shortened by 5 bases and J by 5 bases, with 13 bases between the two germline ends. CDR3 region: CSVKEGPDNEQFF. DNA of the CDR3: TGCAGCGTTAAGGAAGGGCCGGACAATGAGCAGTTCTTC.

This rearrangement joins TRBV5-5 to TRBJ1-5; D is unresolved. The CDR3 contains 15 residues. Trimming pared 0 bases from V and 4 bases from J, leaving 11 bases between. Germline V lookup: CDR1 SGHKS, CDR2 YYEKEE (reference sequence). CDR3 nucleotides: TGTGCCAGCAGCTTGGGCTTGGATCGGAATCAGCCCCAGCATTTT. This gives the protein CASSLGLDRNQPQHF.

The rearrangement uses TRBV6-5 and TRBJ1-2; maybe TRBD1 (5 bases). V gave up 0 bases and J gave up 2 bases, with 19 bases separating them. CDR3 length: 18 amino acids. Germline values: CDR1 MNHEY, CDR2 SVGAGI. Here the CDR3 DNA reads TGTGCCAGCAGTTACTCCGGGGCGGAGGGCGCATCGAACTATGGCTACACCTTC. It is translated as CASSYSGAEGASNYGYTF.